This TCR beta chain comes out of a study of Tregs in tolerant kidney transplant recipients. About the study: Sorting of CD4+CD25+CD127- cells followed approximately 3-day belatacept mixed lymphocyte reactions, sometimes with roughly 5-day graft donor restimulation. Sorting used antibodies to exclude donor cells. Regarding the study as a whole: The small number of patients limits these findings pending further validation.

This clone was recorded once. Its antigen is as yet unknown. Sequencing used immunoSEQ multiplex PCR; TCRdb keeps in-frame clones, though not all of them. This sample yields tens of thousands of clones, of which roughly 96% are seen a single time; approximately 0.39% belongs to the top ten. CDR1 is SGHAT and CDR2 is FQNNGV in the germline V gene. V lost 4 bases and J 1 base, leaving 19 bases between the germline ends. There are 17 residues in the CDR3. This clonotype was sampled from a human donor in good health. Sequencing input: Tregs from blood cultured with allogeneic cells. V is TRBV11-2 and J is TRBJ2-5; D unclear. CDR3 sequence: CASSSPHGPLGQETQYF. The CDR3 nucleotides read TGTGCCAGCAGCTCCCCCCATGGGCCTCTCGGCCAAGAGACCCAGTACTTC.